These 9 T cell receptor beta chains were all obtained from the same sample, sequenced in a study of cytomegalovirus exposure and HLA in healthy donors. Primers for the PCR totalled 60 Vbeta and 13 Jbeta. Assay used: immunoSEQ multiplex PCR; TCRdb lists only in-frame clones, some missing. This table has fewer than 200,000 clones, 70% to 80% appearing once. The sequencing input was PBMCs. These receptors originate from a female donor in good health and CMV-seronegative.

The chain employs TRBV30 and TRBJ2-7; D is perhaps TRBD2 (5 bases). The length of the CDR3 is 13 residues. V shed 2 bases and J shed 5 bases, with 13 bases lying between them. In germline, CDR1 is GTSNPN, CDR2 SVGIG (reference sequence). In DNA, the CDR3 is TGTGCCTGGAGTCGAGGGCCTGGGGACGAGCAGTACTTC. As protein: CAWSRGPGDEQYF. The full variable domain, in which reference TRBV30 and TRBJ2-7 provide the parts outside the CDR3, is SQTIHQWPATLVQPVGSPLSLECTVEGTSNPNLYWYRQAAGRGLQLLFYSVGIGQISSEVPQNLSASRPQDRQFILSSKKLLLSDSGFYLCAWSRGPGDEQYFGPGTRLTVT.

V is TRBV28 and J is TRBJ1-2; no firm D call. Trimming took 8 bases from V and 13 from J, leaving 26 bases between them. Per germline, CDR1 MDHEN and CDR2 SYDVKM. The CDR3 is made up of 14 amino acids. The CDR3: CASGELQPPKHGTF. Written as DNA, the CDR3 is TGTGCCAGCGGAGAGCTGCAGCCACCCAAACATGGCACCTTC.

Concerning this clone itself: One end of the junction fails to match germline, which may point to a read error. Other DNA sequences in the sample encode the same CDR3. This sequence joins TRBV6-6 and TRBJ2-3; tentative D call: TRBD2 (7 bases). Germline V gene lookup returns CDR1 MNHNY and CDR2 SVGAGI (reference sequence). The CDR3 sequence is 13 residues long. The CDR3 protein is CASQTGGLDTQYF. CDR3 coding DNA: TGCGCCAGCCAAACGGGGGGCCTGGATACGCAGTATTTT.

The V and J genes are TRBV5-1 and TRBJ2-7; 14 bases line up with TRBD2. The J segment lost 0 bases and the V segment lost 4 bases, leaving 9 bases of the junction unmatched. CDR3 size: 18 residues. The germline V gene has CDR1 SGHRS and CDR2 YFSETQ. The CDR3 loop reads CASSRGTSGSPPSYEQYF. The CDR3 DNA sequence: TGCGCCAGCAGCCGGGGGACTAGCGGGAGTCCACCCTCCTACGAGCAGTACTTC.

This clone came up once. This chain links TRBV2 with TRBJ2-5, with TRBD2 matching 7 bases. The CDR3 totals 13 residues. The junction had 6 bases not matched to a gene; V was cut back by 7 bases and J by 4 bases. CDR1 and CDR2 from the germline V gene are SNHLY and FYNNEI. CDR3 nucleotide sequence: TGTGCCAGCACGGGGAGGGGAAGAGAGACCCAGTACTTC. Translated, it gives CASTGRGRETQYF.

The V and J genes are TRBV4-1 and TRBJ1-5; 7 nucleotides align to TRBD1. The CDR3 has 14 residues. Germline CDR1 reads MGHRA; CDR2 reads YSYEKL. V dropped 4 bases and J dropped 4; count of bases not matched to a gene: 4. The CDR3 protein is CASSPAGGNQPQHF. The CDR3 bases are TGCGCCAGCAGCCCCGCAGGGGGGAATCAGCCCCAGCATTTT.

V and J are TRBV27 and TRBJ2-5; tentative D call: TRBD1 (6 bases). V was cut by 6 bases and J by 5 bases, with 19 bases left in between. The germline CDR1 and CDR2 sequences are MNHEY and SMNVEV (reference sequence). The CDR3 extends over 15 amino acids. Written as DNA, the CDR3 is TGTGCCAGCAGCCATCTCCGCGGAAGGGGGGAGACCCAGTACTTC. It encodes CASSHLRGRGETQYF.

The chain is built from TRBV28 and TRBJ2-7, with 9 bases identical to TRBD1. The CDR3 runs 15 residues. The J segment lost 13 bases and the V segment lost 5 bases, leaving 18 bases of the junction unmatched. Germline values: CDR1 MDHEN, CDR2 SYDVKM. In DNA form, the CDR3 reads TGTGCCAGCAGTGAGACCGGGACAGGGACCCTTGTCCCTTACTTC. Amino acids: CASSETGTGTLVPYF. Full variable domain (missing parts from reference TRBV28 and TRBJ2-7): DVKVTQSSRYLVKRTGEKVFLECVQDMDHENMFWYRQDPGLGLRLIYFSYDVKMKEKGDIPEGYSVSREKKERFSLILESASTNQTSMYLCASSETGTGTLVPYFGPGTRLTVT.

The rearrangement joins TRBV27 to TRBJ2-7; no clear D gene. Between the trimmed V and J ends, which lost 3 bases and 2 bases, there was a span of 14 bases. This CDR3 is 15 amino acids long. CDR1 MNHEY and CDR2 SMNVEV come from the germline V gene (reference sequence). The CDR3 DNA follows: TGTGCCAGCAGTTTTCTTCCCAGTGGCCCCTACGAGCAGTACTTC. It specifies CASSFLPSGPYEQYF.